The clone carrying this TCR beta chain has only a few counts. Template material for amplifying TCR beta CDR3 regions consisted of RNA transcripts. The HTBI primer set drove a first-round RT-PCR of the TCR CDR3. TCRdb redid the calling of the multiplex PCR reads with MiXCR, one entry per CDR3 protein. This table has 550,000 to 800,000 distinct CDR3 sequences, about 15% appearing once. Among the patients, aged 18 to 65, hyperthyroidism was newly diagnosed and had lasted under 2 months. Together with thyroid ultrasound, orbital computed tomography, serum thyroxine and TRAb, clinical symptoms were used for diagnoses. This record comes from a study of T cells in Graves' hyperthyroidism and ophthalmopathy. From germline, CDR1 is LGHNA and CDR2 YSLEER. This CDR3 contains 16 residues. The V end was cut by 0 bases, the J end by 3 bases, with 11 bases between.

This rearrangement joins TRBV4-3 to TRBJ2-2, with TRBD2 as a possible D gene (6 bases). What was sequenced was blood. This receptor was identified in a man aged 18 to 29 with Graves' hyperthyroidism. This CDR3 reads CASSQDRRGHTGELFF. The DNA of the CDR3 is TGCGCCAGCAGCCAAGATCGGCGGGGCCACACCGGGGAGCTGTTTTTT.